The rows below give T cell receptor beta chains drawn from one sample of a study of shared clonotypes between healthy human individuals. Assay used: immunoSEQ multiplex PCR; TCRdb lists only in-frame clones, some missing. The sample lists some 980,000 clones; about three quarters were seen once. The sequencing sample was made of memory CD4+ T cells sorted from blood. These receptors all come from a man younger than 35 in good health. CDR3s include the opening cysteine and the closing phenylalanine or tryptophan. The D gene is left open where the match is weak. A clone size is listed for some rows: how often the clone was seen (once, few, many), or a class if it is expanded.

size | J | D | V | DNA | CDR3
once | TRBJ1-5 | NA | TRBV6-1 | TGTGCCAGCAGTGTAATATTCTATAGCAATCAGCCCCAGCATTTT | CASSVIFYSNQPQHF
NA | TRBJ2-7 | TRBD1 | TRBV11-2 | TGTGCCAGCAGCCCGACAGACAGGGGGAGCTACGAGCAGTACTTC | CASSPTDRGSYEQYF
NA | TRBJ2-3 | NA | TRBV9 | TGTGCCAGCAGCGTTTCCTCCTGGGCCGATACGCAGTATTTT | CASSVSSWADTQYF
NA | TRBJ1-3 | TRBD1 | TRBV7-9 | TGTGCCAGCAGCCACCCTCGTCAGGGGGTCCCTGGAAACACCATATATTTT | CASSHPRQGVPGNTIYF
NA | TRBJ2-1 | NA | TRBV2 | TGTGCCAGCAGTGGGGAACTAGTGATCAGCAATGAGCAGTTCTTC | CASSGELVISNEQFF
NA | TRBJ2-3 | NA | TRBV18 | TGTGCCAGCTCCTATGGGCATTCGGCATCAGATACGCAGTATTTT | CASSYGHSASDTQYF
NA | TRBJ2-5 | NA | TRBV10-3 | TGTGCCATCAGCCCGGGAAGGTCCCAAGAGACCCAGTACTTC | CAISPGRSQETQYF
NA | TRBJ1-5 | NA | TRBV19 | TGTGCCAGTAGTATAGCGGTCAGCTATAGCAATCAGCCCCAGCATTTT | CASSIAVSYSNQPQHF
many | TRBJ2-2 | NA | TRBV9 | TGTGCCAGCAGCGTACAGTCGAACACCGGGGAGCTGTTTTTT | CASSVQSNTGELFF
NA | TRBJ2-7 | NA | TRBV9 | TGTGCCAGCAGCCCTCGGGCAGCTGATTACTACGAGCAGTACTTC | CASSPRAADYYEQYF
NA | TRBJ2-2 | TRBD1 | TRBV10-3 | TGTGCCATCAGTCCTAAGACAGGGGGCGCATCCGGGGAGCTGTTTTTT | CAISPKTGGASGELFF
NA | TRBJ2-5 | TRBD2 | TRBV5-1 | TGCGCCAGCAGCCGTACTAGCGGGAGTGGCGAGACCCAGTACTTC | CASSRTSGSGETQYF
many | TRBJ2-5 | NA | TRBV7-2 | TGTGCCAGCAGCTTCCGGGTACAAGAGACCCAGTACTTC | CASSFRVQETQYF
NA | TRBJ1-2 | TRBD1 | TRBV9 | TGTGCCAGCAGCGTTTGGGACAGGGTTCAATATGGCTACACCTTC | CASSVWDRVQYGYTF
NA | TRBJ1-1 | NA | TRBV11-2 | TGTGCCAGCAGCTTACGGAGAAACACTGAAGCTTTCTTT | CASSLRRNTEAFF
NA | TRBJ1-5 | NA | TRBV5-1 | TGCGCCAGCAGCTTTAATGGGGGGAGCAATCAGCCCCAGCATTTT | CASSFNGGSNQPQHF
NA | TRBJ2-7 | NA | TRBV6-1 | TGTGCCAGCAGCGGAATGCAGGGGGGCTCCTACGAGCAGTACTTC | CASSGMQGGSYEQYF
few | TRBJ1-1 | NA | TRBV18 | TGTGCCAGCTCCTGGACTGATCCGAACACTGAAGCTTTCTTT | CASSWTDPNTEAFF
NA | TRBJ2-7 | NA | TRBV10-2 | TGCGCCAGCGGGTGGCAGTACGAGCAGTACTTC | CASGWQYEQYF
NA | TRBJ2-3 | TRBD2 | TRBV7-2 | TGTGCCAGCACAACGCGGGGGAGTAGCACAGATACGCAGTATTTT | CASTTRGSSTDTQYF
NA | TRBJ1-1 | NA | TRBV2 | TGTGCCAGCAGCCGCGCGTCAGGGGCCACTGAAGCTTTCTTT | CASSRASGATEAFF
once | TRBJ1-5 | NA | TRBV2 | TGTGCCAGCAGTGAAGCGAGGTCAGGCAATCAGCCCCAGCATTTT | CASSEARSGNQPQHF
few | TRBJ1-1 | NA | TRBV7-7 | TGTGCTAGCGGTGCAGGGTTGAGAGCTTTCTTT | CASGAGLRAFF
NA | TRBJ2-5 | NA | TRBV7-6 | TGTGCCAGCAGCGTTACGGGGGTGGCAAGGGTAGAGACCCAGTACTTC | CASSVTGVARVETQYF
NA | TRBJ2-5 | NA | TRBV10-3 | TGTGCGTCCCAGGACCAAGAGACCCAGTACTTC | CASQDQETQYF
few | TRBJ1-1 | TRBD1 | TRBV6-1 | TGTGCCAGCAGTAACAGGGGCACTGAAGCTTTCTTT | CASSNRGTEAFF
NA | TRBJ2-7 | TRBD1 | TRBV10-3 | TGTGCCACTCAAGGGACAGGGGGAGATGGGCAGTACTTC | CATQGTGGDGQYF
NA | TRBJ2-3 | NA | TRBV4-3 | TGCGCCAGCAGCCAAGATATAGGGGCCCCTAGCACAGATACGCAGTATTTT | CASSQDIGAPSTDTQYF
NA | TRBJ2-3 | TRBD2 | TRBV2 | TGTGCCAGCAGTAGACTAGCGGGGGGCACAGATACGCAGTATTTT | CASSRLAGGTDTQYF
NA | TRBJ2-5 | NA | TRBV6-5 | TGTGCCAGCAGTTCGAAGGTCAGGGAGCAGTACTTC | CASSSKVREQYF
few | TRBJ2-5 | TRBD2 | TRBV30 | TGTGCCTGGAGTGTAGGAACGGGGGGAAAGGAGACCCAGTACTTC | CAWSVGTGGKETQYF